The 29 T cell receptor beta chains in this list originate from one sample, sequenced in a study of blood T cell repertoires in COVID-19. Profiled with immunoSEQ multiplex PCR; TCRdb holds only in-frame clones, not every one. The data show about 160,000 clones, with approximately 80% seen just once and approximately 22% held by the top ten. The sample comprised peripheral blood. These TCRs come from a woman aged 80 or over with acute or convalescent COVID-19.

The gene calls are TRBV2 and TRBJ2-5; 8 bases map to TRBD2. V shed 6 bases, J shed 4 bases, and the junction held 1 base outside the gene matches. CDR3 length equals 12 residues. In germline, CDR1 is SNHLY, CDR2 FYNNEI. The chain's CDR3 is CASRAGGETQYF. The DNA for the CDR3 is TGTGCCAGCAGGGCGGGAGGAGAGACCCAGTACTTC.

Written as DNA, the CDR3 is TGTGCCAGCAGTGGCATTCCAGGGTTGAATCAGCCCCAGCATTTT. Translated, it gives CASSGIPGLNQPQHF. The chain has TRBV3-1 (or the pseudogene TRBV3-2) and TRBJ1-5, with D maybe TRBD1 (5 bases). The CDR3 extends over 15 amino acids. V shed 6 bases and J shed 4 bases, with 16 bases lying between them. Germline-derived CDR1 and CDR2 are LGHDT and YNNKEL (reference sequence).

The CDR3 is CASSALGQGAGYTF. In nucleotides, the CDR3 is TGTGCCAGCAGCGCTCTGGGACAGGGAGCGGGCTACACCTTC. The rearrangement joins TRBV5-6 to TRBJ1-2; 9 bases map to TRBD1. Germline V CDR1 and CDR2: SGHDT, YYEEEE. The V gene end was trimmed by 4 bases and the J gene end by 8 bases; junction bases not matched to a gene: 9. CDR3 length equals 14 residues.

V is TRBV6-5 and J is TRBJ1-5, with D possibly being TRBD1 (5 bases). Germline CDR1 reads MNHEY; CDR2 reads SVGAGI. CDR3 size: 14 residues. V dropped 8 bases and J dropped 0 bases, with 11 bases sitting between them. The CDR3 DNA sequence: TGTGCCAGCGGAGGCGGGGGTAGCAATCAGCCCCAGCATTTT. Its translation: CASGGGGSNQPQHF.

The chain joins TRBV19 to TRBJ1-2; unclear D gene. The CDR3 spans 13 residues. Trimming stripped 4 bases from V and 5 bases from J, with 11 bases between. The germline V gene has CDR1 LNHDA and CDR2 SQIVND (reference sequence). This chain's CDR3 is CASSNEPYYGYTF. The CDR3 coding sequence is TGTGCCAGTAGTAACGAGCCCTATTATGGCTACACCTTC.

The rearrangement uses TRBV9 and TRBJ2-7; TRBD1 matches 8 bases. From germline, CDR1 is SGDLS and CDR2 YYNGEE. This CDR3 is built from 15 residues. Losses at the gene ends were 0 bases for V and 7 bases for J; bases not matched to a gene: 9. CDR3 bases: TGTGCCAGCAGCGTAGCGCCAGGGGGCACAGGGGAGCAGTACTTC. Protein sequence: CASSVAPGGTGEQYF.

The chain combines TRBV7-8 with TRBJ1-6; 7 bases map to TRBD1. With 3 bases clipped from V and 6 bases from J, the junction kept 8 bases outside the gene matches. The length of the CDR3 is 16 residues. CDR1 and CDR2 (germline): SGHVS, FQNEAQ. The CDR3 bases are TGTGCCAGCAGCTTCGTCGACAGGGCGTCTAATTCACCCCTCCACTTT. Translated, it gives CASSFVDRASNSPLHF.

The chain employs TRBV27 and TRBJ2-1, with TRBD2 matching over 13 bases. V gave up 5 bases and J gave up 9 bases; unmatched junction bases: 7. Germline lookup yields CDR1 MNHEY and CDR2 SMNVEV (reference sequence). The CDR3 covers 15 residues. The CDR3 DNA reads as TGTGCCAGCAGTGTCGGGACTAGCGGGGACGGTGAGCAGTTCTTC. The encoded protein is CASSVGTSGDGEQFF.

The chain employs TRBV7-2 and TRBJ2-5; 11 nucleotides align to TRBD2. The CDR3 has 14 amino acids. The germline gives CDR1 SGHTA, CDR2 FQGNSA. With V trimmed by 3 bases and J by 5 bases, 2 bases remained unmatched. The CDR3, as DNA: TGTGCCAGCAGCTTGGGACTAGCGGCGGAGACCCAGTACTTC. It specifies CASSLGLAAETQYF.

The J gene is TRBJ1-1, the V gene TRBV4-3, with D unclear. CDR3 length: 13 amino acids. In germline, CDR1 is LGHNA, CDR2 YSLEER. The germline V and J ends were trimmed by 0 bases and 5 bases, with 7 bases remaining between them. In nucleotides, the CDR3 is TGCGCCAGCAGCCAAGATACGGGGACTGAAGCTTTCTTT. Protein product: CASSQDTGTEAFF.

In this sample, this clone turned up once. The chain joins TRBV9 to TRBJ1-4; 7 nucleotides line up with TRBD1. This CDR3 is built from 17 residues. Losses at the gene ends were 0 bases for V and 6 bases for J; bases not matched to a gene: 11. The germline CDR1 and CDR2 sequences are SGDLS and YYNGEE. This CDR3 is CASSVGGSGTADEKLFF. In nucleotides, the CDR3 is TGTGCCAGCAGCGTAGGGGGGTCGGGGACAGCCGATGAAAAACTGTTTTTT.

This clone was picked up one time. The chain recombines TRBV12-3 or TRBV12-4 with TRBJ1-1; D remains ambiguous. The V and J ends lost 1 base and 7 bases respectively, with 10 bases between them. The CDR3 totals 13 residues. CDR3 bases: TGTGCCAGCAGTTTAGGGCAGAATATTGAAGCTTTCTTT. Amino acids: CASSLGQNIEAFF.

This clone was counted a few times. The chain carries TRBV27 and TRBJ1-2, with D possibly matching TRBD1 (6 bases). This CDR3 has 13 residues. Germline loops: CDR1 MNHEY, CDR2 SMNVEV (reference sequence). Trimming shortened V by 7 bases and J by 6 bases, and 15 bases separated the two germline ends. The CDR3 protein is CASTERGRDGYTF. CDR3 in DNA: TGTGCCAGCACCGAGAGGGGGAGGGATGGCTACACCTTC.

The chain recombines TRBV6-6 with TRBJ2-7; a weak D match, TRBD1 (5 bases). The germline gives CDR1 MNHNY, CDR2 SVGAGI (reference sequence). Trimming shortened V by 8 bases and J by 5 bases, and 10 bases separated the two germline ends. This CDR3 has 11 amino acids. CDR3 nucleotide sequence: TGTGCCAGCGTAGCAGGGCACGAGCAGTACTTC. Amino acid sequence: CASVAGHEQYF.

V and J are TRBV30 and TRBJ1-5, with D possibly being TRBD1 (6 bases). The germline V gene encodes CDR1 GTSNPN and CDR2 SVGIG (reference sequence). Deletions cut 2 bases from V and 4 bases from J, with 15 bases between. The CDR3 contains 15 residues. The CDR3 sequence is CAWSKQLTGNQPQHF. In nucleotides, the CDR3 is TGTGCCTGGAGTAAACAGTTAACAGGGAATCAGCCCCAGCATTTT.

The genes are TRBV9 and TRBJ2-1; weak D call: TRBD1 (7 bases). CDR3 length equals 16 residues. Germline lookup yields CDR1 SGDLS and CDR2 YYNGEE. Trimming stripped 4 bases from V and 2 bases from J, with 16 bases between. The CDR3 region is CASSHGQGGAYNEQFF. Written as DNA, the CDR3 is TGTGCCAGCAGCCATGGTCAGGGGGGCGCCTACAATGAGCAGTTCTTC.

The chain carries TRBV18 and TRBJ1-2; maybe TRBD1 (5 bases). Germline-derived CDR1 and CDR2 are KGHSH and LQKENI. CDR3 length: 14 amino acids. Trimming removed 3 bases from V and 5 bases from J, with 13 bases in between. The CDR3 protein is CASSPSSPGYGYTF. The CDR3 nucleotides are TGTGCCAGCTCACCCTCGAGTCCAGGGTATGGCTACACCTTC.

The chain is built from TRBV5-4 and TRBJ1-1, with D possibly matching TRBD1 (6 bases). The germline V gene has CDR1 SGHNT and CDR2 YYREEE (reference sequence). V lost 0 bases, J lost 4 bases, and 7 bases lay in between. The CDR3 has 13 amino acids. The CDR3 coding sequence is TGTGCCAGCAGCTTGGGGGGGCGCACTGAAGCTTTCTTT. It translates to CASSLGGRTEAFF.

This clone was seen once. The CDR3 bases are TGCGCCAGCAGCTTAGGGACTAGCGGGAGTTTAGGTACTAAGGAGCAGTTCTTC. Translation gives CASSLGTSGSLGTKEQFF. This sequence joins TRBV5-1 and TRBJ2-1; 14 bases line up with TRBD2. V trimming: 2 bases; J trimming: 10 bases; junction bases outside the gene matches: 14. The germline CDR1 and CDR2 sequences are SGHRS and YFSETQ. This CDR3 region has 18 residues.

This clone was detected only a few times. The V and J genes are TRBV3-1 (or the pseudogene TRBV3-2) and TRBJ2-3, with 10 positions matching TRBD2. Trimming at V came to 0 bases and at J to 0 bases, leaving 0 bases not matched to a gene. Germline V lookup: CDR1 LGHDT, CDR2 YNNKEL (reference sequence). The CDR3 runs 16 residues. The CDR3 coding sequence is TGTGCCAGCAGCCAAGAACTAGCGGGGAGCACAGATACGCAGTATTTT. Encoded protein: CASSQELAGSTDTQYF.

The chain joins TRBV7-9 to TRBJ1-1; no firm D call. Germline V lookup: CDR1 SEHNR, CDR2 FQNEAQ (reference sequence). This CDR3 comprises 14 residues. V lost 11 bases and J 4 bases, leaving 20 bases between the germline ends. The CDR3 reads CACSDRVISTEAFF. The CDR3 DNA reads as TGTGCCTGTTCTGATCGGGTTATATCCACTGAAGCTTTCTTT.

This clone was observed at least ten times. V gene TRBV4-2 combines with J gene TRBJ2-7; D is undetermined. V lost 1 base to trimming and J lost 3 bases, with 13 bases between them. CDR3 length: 15 amino acids. Germline CDR1 and CDR2: LGHNA and YNFKEQ. CDR3 nucleotides: TGTGCCAGCAGCCAAGGGGCCGCACCTTACTACGAGCAGTACTTC. Protein: CASSQGAAPYYEQYF.

V usage is TRBV27 and J usage is TRBJ2-3, with 8 bases lining up with TRBD2. Germline CDR1 MNHEY, CDR2 SMNVEV (reference sequence). V shed 7 bases and J 2 bases; nucleotides not matched to a gene: 5. CDR3 size: 14 residues. CDR3 DNA sequence: TGTGCCAGCACTACGGGAGGGCCCACAGATACGCAGTATTTT. It is translated as CASTTGGPTDTQYF.

This chain uses TRBV7-2 with TRBJ1-2; D gene ambiguous. Germline loops: CDR1 SGHTA, CDR2 FQGNSA. The CDR3 is made up of 12 amino acids. The V gene lost 4 bases and the J gene lost 6 bases, with 9 bases spanning the gap. The CDR3 is CASSYGGNGYTF. In nucleotides, the CDR3 is TGTGCCAGCAGCTACGGAGGAAATGGCTACACCTTC.

V gene TRBV4-1 combines with J gene TRBJ1-4; D is possibly TRBD1 (5 bases). Germline-derived CDR1 and CDR2 are MGHRA and YSYEKL. The CDR3 runs 15 residues. The ends were cut back, 1 base at V and 6 bases at J, with 12 bases in the middle. CDR3 amino acids: CASSQVGQGDEKLFF. The CDR3 DNA is TGCGCCAGCAGCCAAGTGGGTCAAGGGGATGAAAAACTGTTTTTT.

The chain combines TRBV19 with TRBJ1-2; no clear D. V was cut by 5 bases and J by 7 bases, with 8 bases left in between. The V gene's germline CDR1 is LNHDA and CDR2 SQIVND (reference sequence). There are 11 residues in the CDR3. This CDR3 is CASSVLGGYTF. DNA of the CDR3: TGTGCCAGTAGTGTCCTCGGTGGCTACACCTTC.

In the case of this clone: Since the CDR3 does not end with the conserved phenylalanine or tryptophan, this likely comes from a read error. No DNA is shown, since the ends of the CDR3 on it are uncertain; the CDR3 is the one TCRdb lists. The V and J genes are TRBV21-1 and TRBJ2-7; the table's D gene call, TRBD2, was not cross checked with the DNA. TRBV21-1 counts as a pseudogene. The length of the CDR3 is 14 amino acids, counting both ends. CDR3 loop: CASRKSIATRVRRA.

The gene calls are TRBV7-2 and TRBJ2-1; 9 bases agree with TRBD1. Germline-derived CDR1 and CDR2 are SGHTA and FQGNSA. The CDR3 spans 15 residues. V was clipped by 2 bases and J by 7 bases; unmatched bases: 6. CDR3 region: CASSLRGQGTNEQFF. The CDR3, as DNA: TGTGCCAGCAGCTTAAGAGGACAGGGGACGAATGAGCAGTTCTTC.

The chain joins TRBV30 to TRBJ2-3; 10 bases match TRBD1. Germline CDR1 GTSNPN, CDR2 SVGIG (reference sequence). The ends lost 3 bases at V and 5 bases at J; junction bases unmatched: 11. The CDR3 has 16 amino acids. In DNA, the CDR3 is TGTGCCTGGAGCCACCCGACAGGGGGCGATGGAGATACGCAGTATTTT. It translates to CAWSHPTGGDGDTQYF.